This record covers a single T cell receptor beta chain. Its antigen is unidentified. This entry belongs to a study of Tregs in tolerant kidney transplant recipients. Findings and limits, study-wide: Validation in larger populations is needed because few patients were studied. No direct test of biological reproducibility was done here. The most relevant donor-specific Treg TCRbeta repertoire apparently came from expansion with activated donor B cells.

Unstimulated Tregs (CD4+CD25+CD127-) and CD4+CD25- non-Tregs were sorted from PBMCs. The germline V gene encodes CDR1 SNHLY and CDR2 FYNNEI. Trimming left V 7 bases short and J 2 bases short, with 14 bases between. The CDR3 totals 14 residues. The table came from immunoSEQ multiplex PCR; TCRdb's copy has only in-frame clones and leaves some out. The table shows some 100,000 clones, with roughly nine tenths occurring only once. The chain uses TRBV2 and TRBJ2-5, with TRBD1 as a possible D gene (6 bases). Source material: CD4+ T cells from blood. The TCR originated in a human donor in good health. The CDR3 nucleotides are TGTGCCAGCATTCCACAGGGCGTACAAGAGACCCAGTACTTC. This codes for CASIPQGVQETQYF.